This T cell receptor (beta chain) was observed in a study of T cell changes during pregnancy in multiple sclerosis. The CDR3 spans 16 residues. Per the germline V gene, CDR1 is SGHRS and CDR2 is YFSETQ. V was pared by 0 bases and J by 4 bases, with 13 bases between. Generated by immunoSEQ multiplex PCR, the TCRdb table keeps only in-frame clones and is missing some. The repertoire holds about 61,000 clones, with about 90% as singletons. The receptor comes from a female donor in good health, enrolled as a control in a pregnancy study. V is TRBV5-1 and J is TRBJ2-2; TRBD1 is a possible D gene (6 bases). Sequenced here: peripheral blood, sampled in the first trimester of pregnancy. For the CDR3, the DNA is TGCGCCAGCAGCTTGGCTGGACAGTCTCGCACCGGGGAGCTGTTTTTT. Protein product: CASSLAGQSRTGELFF. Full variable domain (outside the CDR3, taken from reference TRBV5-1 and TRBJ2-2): KAGVTQTPRYLIKTRGQQVTLSCSPISGHRSVSWYQQTPGQGLQFLFEYFSETQRNKGNFPGRFSGRQFSNSRSEMNVSTLELGDSALYLCASSLAGQSRTGELFFGEGSRLTVL.